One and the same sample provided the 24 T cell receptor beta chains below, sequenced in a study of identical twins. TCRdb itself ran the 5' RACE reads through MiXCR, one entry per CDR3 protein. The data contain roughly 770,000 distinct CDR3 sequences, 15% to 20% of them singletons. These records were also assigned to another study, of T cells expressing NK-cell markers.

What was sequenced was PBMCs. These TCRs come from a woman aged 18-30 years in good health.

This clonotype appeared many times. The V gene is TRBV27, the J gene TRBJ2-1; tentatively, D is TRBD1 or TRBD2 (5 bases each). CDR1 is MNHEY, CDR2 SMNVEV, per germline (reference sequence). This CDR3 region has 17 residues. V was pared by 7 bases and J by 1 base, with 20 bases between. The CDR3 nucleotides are TGTGCCAGCACCAATAAAGGGACGGCGGATTCCTACAATGAGCAGTTCTTC. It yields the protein CASTNKGTADSYNEQFF.

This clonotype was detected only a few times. CDR3 bases: TGTGCCAGTAGTATCTTCAGGGACGAGCAGTTCTTC. As protein: CASSIFRDEQFF. The chain carries TRBV19 and TRBJ2-1, with D perhaps being TRBD1 or TRBD2 (5 bases each). The CDR3 runs 12 residues. Germline V gene lookup returns CDR1 LNHDA and CDR2 SQIVND (reference sequence). Trimming removed 3 bases from V and 10 bases from J, with 10 bases in between.

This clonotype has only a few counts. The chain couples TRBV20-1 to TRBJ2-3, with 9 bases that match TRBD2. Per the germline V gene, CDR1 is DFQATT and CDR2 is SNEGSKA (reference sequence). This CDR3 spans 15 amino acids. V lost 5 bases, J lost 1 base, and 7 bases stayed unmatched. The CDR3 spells CSAGIAGARTDTQYF. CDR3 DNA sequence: TGCAGTGCTGGAATAGCGGGGGCCCGCACAGATACGCAGTATTTT.

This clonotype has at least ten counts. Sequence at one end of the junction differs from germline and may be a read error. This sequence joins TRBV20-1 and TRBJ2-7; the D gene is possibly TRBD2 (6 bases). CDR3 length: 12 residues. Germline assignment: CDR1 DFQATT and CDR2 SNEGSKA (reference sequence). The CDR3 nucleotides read TGCAGTGCCCAGGGCAGCGGGCGCAGTACCCTCTTC. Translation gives CSAQGSGRSTLF.

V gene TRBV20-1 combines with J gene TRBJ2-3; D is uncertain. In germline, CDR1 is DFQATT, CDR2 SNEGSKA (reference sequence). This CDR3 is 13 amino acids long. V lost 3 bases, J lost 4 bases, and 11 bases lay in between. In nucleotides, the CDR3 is TGCAGTGCTAGGGGTTTAGCCCCAGATACGCAGTATTTT. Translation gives CSARGLAPDTQYF.

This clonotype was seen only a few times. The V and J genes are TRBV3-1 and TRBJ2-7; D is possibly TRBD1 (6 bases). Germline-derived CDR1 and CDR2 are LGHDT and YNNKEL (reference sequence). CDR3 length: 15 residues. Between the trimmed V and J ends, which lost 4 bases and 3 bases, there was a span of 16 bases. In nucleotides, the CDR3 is TGTGCCAGCAGCCCTACAGGGAATATAGGCTACGAGCAGTACTTC. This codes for CASSPTGNIGYEQYF.

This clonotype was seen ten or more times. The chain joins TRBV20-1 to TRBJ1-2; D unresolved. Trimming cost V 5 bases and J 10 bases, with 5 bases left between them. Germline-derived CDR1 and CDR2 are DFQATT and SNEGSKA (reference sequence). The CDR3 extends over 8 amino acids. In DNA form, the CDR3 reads TGCAGTGCTCCCCCCTACACCTTC. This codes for CSAPPYTF.

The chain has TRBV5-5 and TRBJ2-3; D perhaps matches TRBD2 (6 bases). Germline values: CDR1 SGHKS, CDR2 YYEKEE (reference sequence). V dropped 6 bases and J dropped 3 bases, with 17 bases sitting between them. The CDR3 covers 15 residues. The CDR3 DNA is TGTGCCAGCATCTCATCGGGACTGTGGACAGATACGCAGTATTTT. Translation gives CASISSGLWTDTQYF.

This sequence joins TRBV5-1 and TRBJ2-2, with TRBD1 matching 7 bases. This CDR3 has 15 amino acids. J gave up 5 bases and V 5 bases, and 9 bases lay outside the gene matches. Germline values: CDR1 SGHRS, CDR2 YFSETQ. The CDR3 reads CASRAGTGVTGELFF. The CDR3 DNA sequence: TGCGCCAGCAGGGCCGGTACAGGGGTTACCGGGGAGCTGTTTTTT.

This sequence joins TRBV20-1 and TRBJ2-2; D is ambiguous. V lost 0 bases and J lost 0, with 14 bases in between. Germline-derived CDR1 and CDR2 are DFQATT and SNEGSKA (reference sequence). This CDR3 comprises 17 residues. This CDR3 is CSARDQTTPANTGELFF. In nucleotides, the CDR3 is TGCAGTGCTAGAGATCAAACGACACCTGCGAACACCGGGGAGCTGTTTTTT.

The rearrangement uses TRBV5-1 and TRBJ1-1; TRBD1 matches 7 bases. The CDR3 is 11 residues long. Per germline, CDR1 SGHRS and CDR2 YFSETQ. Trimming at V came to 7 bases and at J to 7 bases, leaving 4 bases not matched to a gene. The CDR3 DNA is TGCGCCAGCGGACGGGACAGTGAAGCTTTCTTT. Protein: CASGRDSEAFF.

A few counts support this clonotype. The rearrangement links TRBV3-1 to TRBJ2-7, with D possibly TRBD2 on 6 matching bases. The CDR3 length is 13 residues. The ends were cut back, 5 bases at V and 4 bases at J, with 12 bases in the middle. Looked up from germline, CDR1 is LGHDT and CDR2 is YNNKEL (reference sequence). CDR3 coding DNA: TGTGCCAGCAGCGCGGGACCCCCATACGAGCAGTACTTC. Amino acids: CASSAGPPYEQYF.

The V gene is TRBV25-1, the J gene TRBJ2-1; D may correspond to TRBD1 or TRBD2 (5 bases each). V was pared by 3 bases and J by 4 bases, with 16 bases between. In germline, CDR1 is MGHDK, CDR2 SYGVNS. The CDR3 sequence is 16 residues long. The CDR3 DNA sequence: TGTGCCAGCAGTGAGCCGGGAAGGGGACCTTACAATGAGCAGTTCTTC. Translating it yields CASSEPGRGPYNEQFF. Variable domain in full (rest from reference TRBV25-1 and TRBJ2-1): EADIYQTPRYLVIGTGKKITLECSQTMGHDKMYWYQQDPGMELHLIHYSYGVNSTEKGDLSSESTVSRIRTEHFPLTLESARPSHTSQYLCASSEPGRGPYNEQFFGPGTRLTVL.

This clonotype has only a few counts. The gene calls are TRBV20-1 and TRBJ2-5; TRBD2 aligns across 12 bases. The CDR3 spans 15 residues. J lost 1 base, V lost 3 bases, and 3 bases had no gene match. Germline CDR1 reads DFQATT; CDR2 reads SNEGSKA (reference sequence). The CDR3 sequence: CSASRLAGAQETQYF. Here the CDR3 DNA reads TGCAGTGCTAGTCGACTAGCGGGAGCCCAAGAGACCCAGTACTTC.

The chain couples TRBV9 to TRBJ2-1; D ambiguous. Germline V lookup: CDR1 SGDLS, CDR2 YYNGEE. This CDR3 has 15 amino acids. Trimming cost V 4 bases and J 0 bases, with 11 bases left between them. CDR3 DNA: TGTGCCAGCAGCCCTCGCGCGGCCTCCTACAATGAGCAGTTCTTC. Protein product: CASSPRAASYNEQFF.

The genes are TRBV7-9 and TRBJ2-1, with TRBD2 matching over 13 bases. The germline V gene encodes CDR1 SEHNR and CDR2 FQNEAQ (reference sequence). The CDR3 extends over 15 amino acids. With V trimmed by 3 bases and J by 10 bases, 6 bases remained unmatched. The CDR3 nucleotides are TGTGCCAGCAGCTTTACTAGCGGGGGGGCCGTGGAGCAGTTCTTC. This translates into CASSFTSGGAVEQFF.

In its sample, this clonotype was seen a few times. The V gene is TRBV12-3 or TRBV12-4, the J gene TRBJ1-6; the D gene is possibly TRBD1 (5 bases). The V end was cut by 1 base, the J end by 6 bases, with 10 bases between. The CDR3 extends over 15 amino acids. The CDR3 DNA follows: TGTGCCAGCAGTTTAGTATCAGGGTTTAATTCACCCCTCCACTTT. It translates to CASSLVSGFNSPLHF.

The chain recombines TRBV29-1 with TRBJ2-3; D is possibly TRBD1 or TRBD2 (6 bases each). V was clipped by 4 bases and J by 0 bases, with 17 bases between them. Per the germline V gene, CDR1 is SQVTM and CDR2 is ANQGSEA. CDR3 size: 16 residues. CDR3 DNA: TGCAGCGTTGGGAAAACAGGGAGGACTAGCACAGATACGCAGTATTTT. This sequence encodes CSVGKTGRTSTDTQYF.

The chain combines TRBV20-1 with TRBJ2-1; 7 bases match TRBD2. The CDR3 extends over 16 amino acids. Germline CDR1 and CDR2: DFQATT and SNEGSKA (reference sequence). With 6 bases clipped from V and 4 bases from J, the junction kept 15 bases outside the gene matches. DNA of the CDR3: TGCAGTGCCAGAACTCTGGGCAGCGGGATTTACAATGAGCAGTTCTTC. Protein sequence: CSARTLGSGIYNEQFF.

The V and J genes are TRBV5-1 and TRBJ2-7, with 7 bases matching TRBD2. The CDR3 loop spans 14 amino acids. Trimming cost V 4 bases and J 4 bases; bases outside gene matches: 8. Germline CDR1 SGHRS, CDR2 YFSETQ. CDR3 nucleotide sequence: TGCGCCAGCAGCGGGGGGGACTATCCATACGAGCAGTACTTC. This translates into CASSGGDYPYEQYF.

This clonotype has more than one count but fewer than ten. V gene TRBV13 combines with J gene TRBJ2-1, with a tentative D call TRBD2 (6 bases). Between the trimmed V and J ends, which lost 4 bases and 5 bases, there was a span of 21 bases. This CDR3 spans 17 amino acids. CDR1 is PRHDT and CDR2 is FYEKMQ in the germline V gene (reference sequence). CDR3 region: CASSWPAWASAHNEQFF. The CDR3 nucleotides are TGTGCCAGCAGCTGGCCAGCTTGGGCTAGCGCTCACAATGAGCAGTTCTTC.

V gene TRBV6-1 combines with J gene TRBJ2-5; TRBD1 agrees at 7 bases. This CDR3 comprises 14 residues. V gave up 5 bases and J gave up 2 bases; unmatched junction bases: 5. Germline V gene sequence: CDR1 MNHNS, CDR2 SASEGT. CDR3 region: CASSPEDRQETQYF. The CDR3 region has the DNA TGTGCCAGCAGTCCGGAGGACAGGCAAGAGACCCAGTACTTC.

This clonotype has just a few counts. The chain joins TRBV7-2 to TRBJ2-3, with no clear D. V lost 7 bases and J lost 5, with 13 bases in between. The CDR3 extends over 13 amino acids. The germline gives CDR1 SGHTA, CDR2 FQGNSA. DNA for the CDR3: TGTGCCAGCACCCTAGGAAGGGTAGATACGCAGTATTTT. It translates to CASTLGRVDTQYF.

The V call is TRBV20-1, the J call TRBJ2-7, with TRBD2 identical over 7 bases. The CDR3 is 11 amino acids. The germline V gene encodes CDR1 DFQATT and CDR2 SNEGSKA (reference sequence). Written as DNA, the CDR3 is TGCAGCTATGGCGGGAGTTACGAGCAGTACTTC. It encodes CSYGGSYEQYF.